This is a list of T cell receptor beta chains from one sample in a study of blood T cell repertoires in COVID-19. Here immunoSEQ multiplex PCR was the method, and the copy in TCRdb shows in-frame clones only, minus some. The repertoire consists of about 150,000 clones, with 88% occurring once and the leading ten covering approximately 2.4%. What was sequenced was peripheral blood. The receptor source for this set is a woman in her seventies with acute or convalescent COVID-19. The CDR3 runs from the conserved cysteine through the conserved F or W. The order of the fields is clone size, J gene, V gene, D gene, CDR3 length, CDR3 protein, CDR3 DNA. A D gene is named only where the DNA matches it firmly. Not every row has a clone size; where given, it reads once, few, many or a size class.

NA	TRBJ1-2	TRBV6-2/TRBV6-3	NA	14	CASSYSDRNYGYTF	TGTGCCAGCAGTTACTCTGACAGGAACTATGGCTACACCTTC
NA	TRBJ2-3	TRBV7-8	TRBD2	14	CASSWVAGADTQYF	TGTGCCAGCAGCTGGGTAGCGGGGGCGGATACGCAGTATTTT
NA	TRBJ1-3	TRBV6-2/TRBV6-3	NA	14	CASSYLSLGNTIYF	TGTGCCAGCAGTTACCTCAGTCTCGGAAACACCATATATTTT
once	TRBJ1-5	TRBV6-2/TRBV6-3	TRBD1	15	CASSYYRGSNQPQHF	TGTGCCAGCAGTTACTACAGGGGAAGCAATCAGCCCCAGCATTTT
NA	TRBJ1-5	TRBV19	TRBD1	12	CASRQGHQPQHF	TGTGCCAGTAGACAGGGGCATCAGCCCCAGCATTTT
NA	TRBJ2-3	TRBV11-1	TRBD2	16	CASSPGGGGPTDTQYF	TGTGCCAGCAGCCCCGGGGGCGGGGGGCCCACAGATACGCAGTATTTT
NA	TRBJ2-7	TRBV11-2	TRBD2	18	CASSGAGTSGDFSYEQYF	TGTGCCAGCAGCGGAGCCGGGACTAGCGGGGACTTCTCCTACGAGCAGTACTTC
NA	TRBJ1-1	TRBV9	NA	15	CASSVGSGLNTEAFF	TGTGCCAGCAGCGTAGGTTCAGGGTTGAACACTGAAGCTTTCTTT
NA	TRBJ1-1	TRBV30	NA	15	CAWSVSWESNTEAFF	TGTGCCTGGAGTGTATCGTGGGAGAGCAACACTGAAGCTTTCTTT
NA	TRBJ1-3	TRBV6-5	TRBD1	16	CASSSYLTGAGNTIYF	TGTGCCAGCAGTTCTTACTTGACAGGGGCTGGAAACACCATATATTTT
NA	TRBJ2-3	TRBV3-1/TRBV3-2	TRBD2	14	CASRRGEGGDTQYF	TGTGCCAGCAGGCGAGGGGAGGGCGGGGATACGCAGTATTTT
once	TRBJ1-6	TRBV5-1	TRBD1	13	CASSGTANSPLHF	TGCGCCAGCAGCGGGACAGCTAATTCACCCCTCCACTTT
NA	TRBJ1-6	TRBV2	NA	16	CASSEVVRRANSPLHF	TGTGCCAGCAGTGAAGTAGTGCGGAGGGCTAATTCACCCCTCCACTTT
NA	TRBJ2-5	TRBV6-5	TRBD1	15	CASSRTGGVGETQYF	TGTGCCAGCAGCCGGACAGGGGGCGTGGGAGAGACCCAGTACTTC
NA	TRBJ1-2	TRBV5-6	NA	14	CASSFQGFRDGYTF	TGTGCCAGCAGCTTCCAGGGCTTTAGGGATGGCTACACCTTC
NA	TRBJ1-5	TRBV19	TRBD1	14	CASNRGPSDQPQHF	TGTGCCAGTAATAGGGGGCCGAGCGATCAGCCCCAGCATTTT
NA	TRBJ1-2	TRBV19	NA	16	CASSITGQGTNYGYTF	TGTGCCAGTAGTATAACGGGCCAGGGAACTAACTATGGCTACACCTTC
NA	TRBJ1-2	TRBV27	NA	16	CASSLVSAGLSYGYTF	TGTGCCAGCAGTTTAGTCTCGGCAGGTCTTTCTTATGGCTACACCTTC
once	TRBJ2-3	TRBV11-3	NA	15	CASSAGQWGTDTQYF	TGTGCCAGCAGCGCCGGACAGTGGGGGACAGATACGCAGTATTTT
NA	TRBJ1-2	TRBV3-1/TRBV3-2	NA	12	CASSQGGYGYTF	TGTGCCAGCAGCCAAGGCGGCTATGGCTACACCTTC
NA	TRBJ1-4	TRBV6-4	NA	15	CASSDETVANEKLFF	TGTGCCAGCAGTGACGAAACAGTTGCTAATGAAAAACTGTTTTTT
NA	TRBJ1-1	TRBV5-1	TRBD1	14	CASSRQGAGTEAFF	TGCGCCAGCAGCAGACAGGGGGCAGGAACTGAAGCTTTCTTT
NA	TRBJ1-1	TRBV20-1	NA	11	CSAGGSTEAFF	TGCAGTGCCGGCGGGAGCACTGAAGCTTTCTTT
NA	TRBJ1-2	TRBV6-5	NA	16	CASSYSKGAGLYGYTF	TGTGCCAGCAGTTACTCGAAAGGGGCAGGGCTCTATGGCTACACCTTC
NA	TRBJ1-5	TRBV28	NA	16	CASSLGAAMASQPQHF	TGTGCCAGCAGTTTAGGGGCGGCAATGGCGAGTCAGCCCCAGCATTTT
NA	TRBJ1-2	TRBV28	NA	12	CATFSANYGYTF	TGTGCCACTTTCTCTGCTAACTATGGCTACACCTTC
NA	TRBJ2-7	TRBV5-6	NA	15	CASSSLSGGFYEQYF	TGTGCCAGCAGCTCGTTAAGTGGGGGCTTTTACGAGCAGTACTTC
once	TRBJ2-3	TRBV4-2	TRBD2	19	CASSRQAVAGGSSTDTQYF	TGTGCCAGCAGCCGCCAGGCGGTAGCGGGGGGGTCTAGCACAGATACGCAGTATTTT
NA	TRBJ2-5	TRBV11-2	TRBD2	16	CASSLTSGGVSETQYF	TGTGCCAGCAGCTTGACCAGCGGGGGGGTATCTGAGACCCAGTACTTC
few	TRBJ1-2	TRBV18	TRBD1	13	CASSPGQFYGYTF	TGTGCCAGCTCACCGGGACAGTTCTATGGCTACACCTTC
NA	TRBJ1-1	TRBV27	NA	13	CASRGSSNTEAFF	TGTGCCAGCAGGGGCAGCTCGAACACTGAAGCTTTCTTT
NA	TRBJ1-5	TRBV9	NA	18	CASSPRAQTGYSNQPQHF	TGTGCCAGCAGCCCCCGAGCCCAGACAGGATATAGCAATCAGCCCCAGCATTTT
NA	TRBJ2-1	TRBV11-1	TRBD2	14	CASSGAGGPNEQFF	TGTGCCAGCAGTGGAGCGGGGGGGCCCAATGAGCAGTTCTTC
NA	TRBJ1-4	TRBV27	NA	14	CASSQVFPQGRLFF	TGTGCCAGCAGTCAAGTTTTTCCCCAGGGGCGTCTGTTTTTT
NA	TRBJ2-3	TRBV3-1/TRBV3-2	NA	18	CASSQRAIRGARTDTQYF	TGTGCCAGCAGCCAAAGGGCTATCAGGGGAGCGAGAACAGATACGCAGTATTTT
few	TRBJ2-1	TRBV5-1	TRBD1	15	CASSRGDSSYNEQFF	TGCGCCAGCAGCCGAGGGGACAGCTCCTACAATGAGCAGTTCTTC
NA	TRBJ1-5	TRBV7-2	NA	14	CASSLVGGPQPQHF	TGTGCCAGCAGCTTAGTCGGGGGGCCTCAGCCCCAGCATTTT
NA	TRBJ1-2	TRBV29-1	NA	14	CSVGRGVQSYGYTF	TGCAGCGTTGGGCGGGGTGTTCAAAGCTATGGCTACACCTTC
once	TRBJ2-3	TRBV7-2	TRBD2	15	CASSLGLGGSDTQYF	TGTGCCAGCAGCTTGGGACTAGGTGGATCAGATACGCAGTATTTT
once	TRBJ1-2	TRBV28	NA	12	CASSLSKYGYTF	TGTGCCAGCAGTTTAAGCAAATATGGCTACACCTTC
once	TRBJ1-5	TRBV15	NA	15	CATSREGVSNQPQHF	TGTGCCACCAGCAGAGAAGGGGTTAGCAATCAGCCCCAGCATTTT
once	TRBJ2-2	TRBV2	NA	16	CASSERVWGDTGELFF	TGTGCCAGCAGTGAGAGGGTGTGGGGGGACACCGGGGAGCTGTTTTTT
NA	TRBJ1-2	TRBV28	TRBD1	17	CASSSEAGGPGNYGYTF	TGTGCCAGCAGTTCGGAGGCAGGGGGACCCGGGAACTATGGCTACACCTTC
NA	TRBJ1-5	TRBV12-5	TRBD1	12	CASGGQAQPQHF	TGTGCTAGTGGTGGACAGGCTCAGCCCCAGCATTTT
NA	TRBJ1-4	TRBV11-2	TRBD1	16	CASSLGDRTTNEKLFF	TGTGCCAGCAGCTTAGGGGACAGGACAACTAATGAAAAACTGTTTTTT
NA	TRBJ2-2	TRBV7-3	TRBD1	16	CASSLIGTANTGELFF	TGTGCCAGCAGCTTAATTGGGACAGCGAACACCGGGGAGCTGTTTTTT
NA	TRBJ2-1	TRBV10-3	TRBD2	15	CAISQSGGSYNEQFF	TGTGCCATCAGCCAATCGGGGGGATCCTACAATGAGCAGTTCTTC
NA	TRBJ1-5	TRBV4-2	TRBD1	17	CASSQGQGAISNQPQHF	TGTGCCAGCAGCCAAGGGCAGGGGGCTATCAGCAATCAGCCCCAGCATTTT